The 21 T cell receptor beta chains presented below share a single source sample, sequenced in a study of PD-1 blockade in mismatch repair-deficient tumors. Only in-frame clones appear in the TCRdb table, and some are missing; sequencing was by immunoSEQ multiplex PCR. The repertoire consists of some 110,000 clones, with 65% to 80% occurring once and the leading ten covering approximately 5%. This specimen was peripheral blood, taken 60 weeks after starting pembrolizumab. The receptors originated from an adult with mismatch repair-deficient cancer.

V gene TRBV5-8 combines with J gene TRBJ1-1; D remains unclear. V was clipped by 6 bases and J by 3 bases, with 15 bases between them. This CDR3 spans 14 amino acids. Looked up from germline, CDR1 is SGHTS and CDR2 is YDEGEE. CDR3 nucleotides: TGTGCCAGCAACCTCGTCTTAGGTGACACTGAAGCTTTCTTT. It translates to CASNLVLGDTEAFF.

V is TRBV4-1 and J is TRBJ2-2; the D gene is possibly TRBD2 (6 bases). CDR1 and CDR2 from the germline V gene are MGHRA and YSYEKL. The V and J ends lost 4 bases and 6 bases respectively, with 15 bases between them. This CDR3 region has 15 residues. The CDR3 here is CASSPKTGVSGELFF. The CDR3 DNA sequence: TGCGCCAGCAGCCCTAAAACGGGAGTTTCCGGGGAGCTGTTTTTT.

The chain links TRBV19 to TRBJ2-7, with 10 bases that match TRBD1. CDR1 LNHDA and CDR2 SQIVND come from the germline V gene (reference sequence). The trim removed 5 bases at V and 4 bases at J, leaving 8 bases unmatched. The CDR3 is 15 amino acids. This CDR3 reads CASSERQGAEYEQYF. The CDR3, as DNA: TGTGCCAGTAGTGAAAGACAGGGGGCGGAATACGAGCAGTACTTC.

This clone was seen only a few times. This rearrangement joins TRBV23-1 to TRBJ2-1, with D uncertain. TRBV23-1 is assigned to the ORF class and has an uncertain function. Deletions cut 1 base from V and 14 bases from J, with 15 bases between. The CDR3 totals 13 residues. The CDR3 loop is CASSQYRLVKEFF. CDR3 nucleotide sequence: TGCGCCAGCAGTCAATATCGTCTAGTTAAGGAGTTCTTC.

The chain is built from TRBV6-6 and TRBJ2-2; 7 positions agree with TRBD2. Germline V gives CDR1 MNHNY, CDR2 SVGAGI (reference sequence). CDR3 length: 16 residues. V lost 6 bases to trimming and J lost 4 bases; unmatched junction nucleotides: 11. The CDR3 is CASSTRWTRGTGELFF. The CDR3 DNA is TGTGCCAGCAGCACCAGGTGGACTAGAGGCACCGGGGAGCTGTTTTTT.

J is TRBJ2-3 and V is TRBV27; TRBD2 aligns across 7 bases. V lost 5 bases, J lost 6 bases, and 14 bases stayed unmatched. There are 16 residues in the CDR3. Germline values: CDR1 MNHEY, CDR2 SMNVEV (reference sequence). The CDR3 loop is CASSPRTRSVGDTQYF. The CDR3 DNA reads as TGTGCCAGCAGTCCTCGGACTAGATCGGTTGGGGATACGCAGTATTTT.

This clone showed up just a few times. V and J are TRBV5-1 and TRBJ1-3; tentatively, D is TRBD1 (5 bases). Germline V CDR1 and CDR2: SGHRS, YFSETQ. V was cut by 1 base and J by 9 bases, with 17 bases left in between. This CDR3 comprises 15 residues. In DNA form, the CDR3 reads TGCGCCAGCAGCTTGCGGGACCTTCGTGAAGGCACCATATATTTT. Protein product: CASSLRDLREGTIYF.

This rearrangement joins TRBV5-6 to TRBJ2-7; D is possibly TRBD1 (5 bases). The CDR3 is 14 amino acids. CDR1 is SGHDT and CDR2 is YYEEEE in the germline V gene. The V end lost 3 bases, the J end lost 3 bases, and 13 bases lay between the germline ends. DNA for the CDR3: TGTGCCAGCAGCTCCAGGGTTGTCGGCTACGAGCAGTACTTC. Amino acid sequence: CASSSRVVGYEQYF.

V usage is TRBV11-2 and J usage is TRBJ2-7; TRBD1 matches at 10 bases. CDR1 and CDR2 (germline): SGHAT, FQNNGV. V shed 5 bases and J 5 bases; nucleotides not matched to a gene: 9. The length of the CDR3 is 15 residues. CDR3 sequence (DNA): TGTGCCAGCAGCGGACGGGACAGGGGAGGGAACGAGCAGTACTTC. Protein sequence: CASSGRDRGGNEQYF.

This clone was counted between two and nine times. J is TRBJ2-1 and V is TRBV27; no clear D. Trimming took off 7 bases at V and 12 bases at J, with 16 bases between the two ends. CDR3 length: 12 residues. Germline V gives CDR1 MNHEY, CDR2 SMNVEV (reference sequence). The CDR3 is CASNLPGLGQFF. The CDR3 DNA reads as TGTGCCAGCAATCTACCGGGCCTCGGGCAGTTCTTC.

The chain recombines TRBV14 with TRBJ2-2; possibly TRBD2 for D (7 bases). The CDR3 totals 15 residues. Trimming shortened V by 4 bases and J by 4 bases, and 13 bases separated the two germline ends. Looked up from germline, CDR1 is SGHDN and CDR2 is FVKESK. Here the CDR3 DNA reads TGTGCCAGCAGCCGGGGGGGCTTGAGCACCGGGGAGCTGTTTTTT. Encoded protein: CASSRGGLSTGELFF. Drawing the rest from reference TRBV14 and TRBJ2-2, the complete variable domain is EAGVTQFPSHSVIEKGQTVTLRCDPISGHDNLYWYRRVMGKEIKFLLHFVKESKQDESGMPNNRFLAERTGGTYSTLKVQPAELEDSGVYFCASSRGGLSTGELFFGEGSRLTVL.

The CDR3 region has the DNA TGCGCCAGCAGCTTTGACCAAGAGACCCAGTACTTC. The encoded protein is CASSFDQETQYF. The gene calls are TRBV5-1 and TRBJ2-5; D remains ambiguous. The V gene lost 2 bases and the J gene lost 0 bases, with 2 bases spanning the gap. The CDR3 totals 12 residues. Looked up from germline, CDR1 is SGHRS and CDR2 is YFSETQ.

The CDR3 nucleotides read TGTGCCAGCAGCTTAGAGGGCAGCCAAGAGACCCAGTACTTC. Protein sequence: CASSLEGSQETQYF. The chain is built from TRBV11-3 and TRBJ2-5; D gene ambiguous. Germline-derived CDR1 and CDR2 are SGHNT and YENEEA. The CDR3 covers 14 residues. The V end lost 0 bases, the J end lost 1 base, and 6 bases lay between the germline ends.

As concerns this clone: A read error may produce the germline difference seen at one junction end. Other DNA sequences within the sample encode an identical CDR3. The chain combines TRBV5-1 with TRBJ1-1; TRBD1 might be the D (5 bases). Per the germline V gene, CDR1 is SGHRS and CDR2 is YFSETQ. CDR3 length equals 17 residues. For the CDR3, the DNA is TGCGCCAGCAGCTTGGCAGCAGGGACCGGGTTGAACACTGAAGCCTTCTTT. This encodes CASSLAAGTGLNTEAFF.

This sequence joins TRBV19 and TRBJ1-2; D remains unclear. Germline assignment: CDR1 LNHDA and CDR2 SQIVND (reference sequence). V was clipped by 5 bases and J by 2 bases, with 6 bases between them. The CDR3 consists of 12 residues. DNA of the CDR3: TGTGCCAGTAGTTGGAGCAACTATGGCTACACCTTC. It is translated as CASSWSNYGYTF.

This chain uses TRBV2 with TRBJ2-3, with D perhaps TRBD2 (6 bases). The CDR3 sequence is 14 residues long. Germline V gene sequence: CDR1 SNHLY, CDR2 FYNNEI. Trimming shortened V by 4 bases and J by 1 base, and 9 bases separated the two germline ends. The CDR3 reads CASSAEGGTDTQYF. CDR3 DNA sequence: TGTGCCAGCAGTGCGGAGGGAGGCACAGATACGCAGTATTTT.

The rearrangement uses TRBV19 and TRBJ2-3; D not resolved. This CDR3 comprises 14 residues. The V gene lost 5 bases and the J gene lost 3 bases, with 12 bases spanning the gap. CDR1 is LNHDA and CDR2 is SQIVND in the germline V gene (reference sequence). In nucleotides, the CDR3 is TGTGCCAGTAGTCCCCGGCGTCTTACAGATACGCAGTATTTT. It codes for CASSPRRLTDTQYF.

The chain combines TRBV5-1 with TRBJ2-3; 9 bases agree with TRBD2. V shed 4 bases, J shed 4 bases, and the junction held 7 bases outside the gene matches. This CDR3 contains 15 residues. Per germline, CDR1 SGHRS and CDR2 YFSETQ. The CDR3 DNA is TGCGCCAGCAGCCTCCTAGCGGGACGGGCAGATACGCAGTATTTT. Translated: CASSLLAGRADTQYF. Looking up the rest from reference TRBV5-1 and TRBJ2-3 gives the full variable domain: KAGVTQTPRYLIKTRGQQVTLSCSPISGHRSVSWYQQTPGQGLQFLFEYFSETQRNKGNFPGRFSGRQFSNSRSEMNVSTLELGDSALYLCASSLLAGRADTQYFGPGTRLTVL.

The J gene is TRBJ2-3, the V gene TRBV4-2; D remains ambiguous. Germline lookup yields CDR1 LGHNA and CDR2 YNFKEQ. This CDR3 is built from 15 residues. Deletions cut 0 bases from V and 3 bases from J, with 10 bases between. Here the CDR3 reads CASSQEALRTDTQYF. CDR3 sequence (DNA): TGTGCCAGCAGCCAAGAAGCTCTTAGGACAGATACGCAGTATTTT.

The rearrangement joins TRBV30 to TRBJ1-1, with 7 bases lining up with TRBD1. The CDR3 consists of 14 residues. The V gene end was trimmed by 6 bases and the J gene end by 4 bases; junction bases not matched to a gene: 11. Looked up from germline, CDR1 is GTSNPN and CDR2 is SVGIG (reference sequence). CDR3 sequence (DNA): TGTGCCTGCCGGGGGGACAGCCGGCGCACTGAAGCTTTCTTT. It is translated as CACRGDSRRTEAFF. Using reference TRBV30 and TRBJ1-1 for the parts outside the CDR3, the full variable domain is SQTIHQWPATLVQPVGSPLSLECTVEGTSNPNLYWYRQAAGRGLQLLFYSVGIGQISSEVPQNLSASRPQDRQFILSSKKLLLSDSGFYLCACRGDSRRTEAFFGQGTRLTVV.

This CDR3 is CASRRRGGTYGYTF. The DNA of the CDR3 is TGTGCCAGCAGGCGCAGGGGGGGCACCTATGGCTACACCTTC. The chain has TRBV27 and TRBJ1-2, with 7 bases lining up with TRBD1. V was clipped by 6 bases and J by 4 bases; unmatched bases: 8. Germline V gene lookup returns CDR1 MNHEY and CDR2 SMNVEV (reference sequence). CDR3 length: 14 amino acids.